Each of the 6 T cell receptor beta chains below was sequenced from the same sample in a study of early T cells in non-severe SARS-CoV-2 infection. TCRdb passed the 5' RACE reads through MiXCR, listing each CDR3 protein once. The sample shows roughly 60,000 distinct CDR3 sequences, around 7% of them seen only once. Specimen: whole blood, collected at baseline. The receptors were sampled from an adult who was a healthcare worker with PCR-confirmed SARS-CoV-2 infection or an uninfected control (not recorded which).

Notes on this clonotype: This could be a read error, since a much larger clone is one nucleotide away. V is TRBV7-9 and J is TRBJ2-1, with TRBD1 matching over 7 bases. The CDR3 has 15 amino acids. CDR1 is SEHNR and CDR2 is FQNEAQ in the germline V gene (reference sequence). The trim removed 7 bases at V and 4 bases at J, leaving 10 bases unmatched. CDR3 DNA: TGTGCCAGCACCACCGTAGGACAGGAGTACAATGAGCAGTTCTTC. It encodes CASTTVGQEYNEQFF.

V usage is TRBV6-2 or TRBV6-3 and J usage is TRBJ2-7; D is ambiguous. V lost 6 bases and J lost 1, with 16 bases in between. CDR1 and CDR2 (germline): MNHEY, SVGEGT. The CDR3 is 15 amino acids. The CDR3 region is CASSRRTIVSYEQYF. DNA for the CDR3: TGTGCCAGCAGCCGTCGCACCATTGTATCCTACGAGCAGTACTTC.

In this sample, this clonotype turned up many times. The chain has TRBV7-2 and TRBJ2-1; D is uncertain. This CDR3 is 9 amino acids long. Deletions cut 5 bases from V and 11 bases from J, with 4 bases between. The germline V gene has CDR1 SGHTA and CDR2 FQGNSA. Here the CDR3 reads CASSTQQFF. The CDR3 DNA follows: TGTGCCAGCAGCACCCAGCAGTTCTTC. Full variable domain (remainder filled in from reference TRBV7-2 and TRBJ2-1): GAGVSQSPSNKVTEKGKDVELRCDPISGHTALYWYRQSLGQGLEFLIYFQGNSAPDKSGLPSDRFSAERTGGSVSTLTIQRTQQEDSAVYLCASSTQQFFGPGTRLTVL.

This clonotype was recorded a few times. The J gene is TRBJ2-7, the V gene TRBV20-1; 8 bases are a match to TRBD1. Germline loops: CDR1 DFQATT, CDR2 SNEGSKA (reference sequence). The CDR3 covers 12 residues. V was clipped by 5 bases and J by 3 bases; unmatched bases: 3. The CDR3 sequence is CSAEGQGYEQYF. CDR3 nucleotide sequence: TGCAGTGCTGAAGGACAGGGCTACGAGCAGTACTTC.

The chain carries TRBV11-2 and TRBJ2-3; D remains unclear. This CDR3 spans 12 amino acids. Trimming pared 8 bases from V and 6 bases from J, leaving 12 bases between. Germline V lookup: CDR1 SGHAT, CDR2 FQNNGV. CDR3 sequence (DNA): TGTGCCAGCGGCGCGTCTGGTGATACGCAGTATTTT. It specifies CASGASGDTQYF.

The chain joins TRBV4-2 to TRBJ2-1; the match to TRBD2 covers 9 bases. J gave up 0 bases and V 1 base, and 4 bases lay outside the gene matches. CDR1 and CDR2 (germline): LGHNA, YNFKEQ. This CDR3 is built from 17 residues. The CDR3 reads CASSQVAGVNSYNEQFF. The CDR3 DNA reads TGTGCCAGCAGCCAAGTAGCGGGGGTCAACTCCTACAATGAGCAGTTCTTC.